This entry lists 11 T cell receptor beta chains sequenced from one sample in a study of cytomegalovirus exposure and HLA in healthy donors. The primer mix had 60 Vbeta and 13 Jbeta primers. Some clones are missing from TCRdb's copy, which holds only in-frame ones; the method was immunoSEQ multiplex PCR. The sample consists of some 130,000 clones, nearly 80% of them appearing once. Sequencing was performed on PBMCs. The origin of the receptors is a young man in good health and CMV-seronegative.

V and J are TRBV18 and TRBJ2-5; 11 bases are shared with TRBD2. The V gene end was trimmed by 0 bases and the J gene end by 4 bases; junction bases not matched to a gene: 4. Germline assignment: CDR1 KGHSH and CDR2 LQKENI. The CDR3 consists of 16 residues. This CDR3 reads CASSPPRLAGPETQYF. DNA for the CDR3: TGTGCCAGCTCACCACCCAGACTAGCGGGACCAGAGACCCAGTACTTC. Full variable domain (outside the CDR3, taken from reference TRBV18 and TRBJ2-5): NAGVMQNPRHLVRRRGQEARLRCSPMKGHSHVYWYRQLPEEGLKFMVYLQKENIIDESGMPKERFSAEFPKEGPSILRIQQVVRGDSAAYFCASSPPRLAGPETQYFGPGTRLLVL.

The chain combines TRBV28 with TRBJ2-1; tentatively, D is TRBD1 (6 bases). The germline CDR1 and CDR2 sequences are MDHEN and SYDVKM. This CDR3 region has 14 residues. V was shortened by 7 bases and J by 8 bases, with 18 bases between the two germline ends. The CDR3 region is CASTSPTGVDEQFF. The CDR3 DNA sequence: TGTGCCAGCACCTCTCCGACAGGTGTCGATGAGCAGTTCTTC.

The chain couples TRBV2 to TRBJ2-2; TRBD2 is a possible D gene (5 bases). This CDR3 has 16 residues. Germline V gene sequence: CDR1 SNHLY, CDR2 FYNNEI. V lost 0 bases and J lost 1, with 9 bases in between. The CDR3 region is CASSEAPAGNTGELFF. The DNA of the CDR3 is TGTGCCAGCAGTGAAGCGCCGGCGGGGAACACCGGGGAGCTGTTTTTT.

In DNA form, the CDR3 reads TGCGCCAGCAGCCAACTAGCATCGGATACGCAGTATTTT. Amino acid sequence: CASSQLASDTQYF. The V call is TRBV5-1, the J call TRBJ2-3; TRBD2 might be the D (6 bases). In germline, CDR1 is SGHRS, CDR2 YFSETQ. CDR3 length: 13 residues. The V gene lost 4 bases and the J gene lost 6 bases, with 12 bases spanning the gap.

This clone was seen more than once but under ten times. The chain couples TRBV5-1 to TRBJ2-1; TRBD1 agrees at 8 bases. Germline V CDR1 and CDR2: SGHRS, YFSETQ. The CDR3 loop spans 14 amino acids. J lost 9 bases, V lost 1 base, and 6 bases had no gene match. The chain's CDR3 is CASSLWTGRSEQFF. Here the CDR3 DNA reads TGCGCCAGCAGCTTGTGGACAGGGCGGAGTGAGCAGTTCTTC. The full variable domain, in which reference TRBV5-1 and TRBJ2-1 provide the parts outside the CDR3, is KAGVTQTPRYLIKTRGQQVTLSCSPISGHRSVSWYQQTPGQGLQFLFEYFSETQRNKGNFPGRFSGRQFSNSRSEMNVSTLELGDSALYLCASSLWTGRSEQFFGPGTRLTVL.

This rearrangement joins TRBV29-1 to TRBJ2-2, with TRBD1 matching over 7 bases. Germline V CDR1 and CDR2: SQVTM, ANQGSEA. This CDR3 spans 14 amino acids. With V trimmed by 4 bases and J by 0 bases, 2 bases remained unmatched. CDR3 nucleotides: TGCAGCGTTGGGGGGACAGCGAACACCGGGGAGCTGTTTTTT. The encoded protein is CSVGGTANTGELFF.

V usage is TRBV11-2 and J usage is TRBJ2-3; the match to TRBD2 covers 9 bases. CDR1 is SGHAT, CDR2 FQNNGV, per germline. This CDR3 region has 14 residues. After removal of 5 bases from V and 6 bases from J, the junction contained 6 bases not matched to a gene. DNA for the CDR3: TGTGCCAGCAGCGGCTGGGCGGGAGGGGATACGCAGTATTTT. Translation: CASSGWAGGDTQYF.

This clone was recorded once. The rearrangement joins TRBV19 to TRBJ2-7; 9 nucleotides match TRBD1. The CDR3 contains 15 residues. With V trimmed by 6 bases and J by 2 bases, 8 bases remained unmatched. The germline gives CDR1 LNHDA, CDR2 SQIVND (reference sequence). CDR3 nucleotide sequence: TGTGCCAGTAGCCGTTCCGGGACAGGGCCCTACGAGCAGTACTTC. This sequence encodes CASSRSGTGPYEQYF.

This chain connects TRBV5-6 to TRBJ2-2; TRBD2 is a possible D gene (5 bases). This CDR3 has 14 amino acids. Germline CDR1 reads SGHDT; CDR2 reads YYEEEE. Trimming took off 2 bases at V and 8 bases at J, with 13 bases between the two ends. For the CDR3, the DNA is TGTGCCAGCAGCTTCGGACTCGGTTCTGGGGAGCTGTTTTTT. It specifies CASSFGLGSGELFF.

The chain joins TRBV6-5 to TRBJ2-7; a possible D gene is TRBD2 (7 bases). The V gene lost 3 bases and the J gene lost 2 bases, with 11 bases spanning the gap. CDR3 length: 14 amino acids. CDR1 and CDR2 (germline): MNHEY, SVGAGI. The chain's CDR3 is CASSYRGGTYEQYF. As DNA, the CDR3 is TGTGCCAGCAGTTATAGGGGGGGGACCTACGAGCAGTACTTC.

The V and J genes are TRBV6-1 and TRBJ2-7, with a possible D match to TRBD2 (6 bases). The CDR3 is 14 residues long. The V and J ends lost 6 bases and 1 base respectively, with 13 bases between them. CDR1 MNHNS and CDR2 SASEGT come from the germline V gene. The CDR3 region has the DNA TGTGCCAGCAGCCTTAGCGGTTTATCCTACGAGCAGTACTTC. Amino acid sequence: CASSLSGLSYEQYF.